This T cell receptor beta chain is drawn from a study of cytomegalovirus exposure and HLA in healthy donors. Study observations and caveats: A later analysis showed TCR association rates differing by HLA locus, peaking at DRB1 and lowest at HLA-C.

By its share, this clone is medium-sized (0.01 to 0.1%). Its cognate antigen is unknown. The PCR employed 60 Vbeta primers together with 13 Jbeta primers. TCRdb's copy holds only in-frame clones and misses some; the assay was immunoSEQ multiplex PCR. This table holds around 110,000 clones, around 70% found once. This clonotype was obtained from a woman under 30 in good health and CMV-seronegative. Sequenced sample: PBMCs.

The CDR3 DNA is TGTGCCAGTAGACCGGACAGGAGTAGCAATCAGCCCCAGCATTTT. It yields the protein CASRPDRSSNQPQHF. The chain links TRBV19 to TRBJ1-5; TRBD1 matches at 7 bases. With V trimmed by 6 bases and J by 0 bases, 5 bases remained unmatched. The CDR3 contains 15 residues. Per germline, CDR1 LNHDA and CDR2 SQIVND (reference sequence). The variable domain in full, with the rest retrieved from reference TRBV19 and TRBJ1-5, is DGGITQSPKYLFRKEGQNVTLSCEQNLNHDAMYWYRQDPGQGLRLIYYSQIVNDFQKGDIAEGYSVSREKKESFPLTVTSAQKNPTAFYLCASRPDRSSNQPQHFGDGTRLSIL.